This T cell receptor beta chain was documented in a study of T-cell reconstitution after alpha-beta-depleted transplantation in children. General study points: Alpha-beta T cells present about two months after transplant were reported to originate from several hundred expanded graft clones. T-cell numbers and diversity one year post-transplant derived largely from freshly generated T cells.

Preparing the TCRbeta library involved the use of unique molecular identifiers. TCRdb fed the PCR reads into MiXCR, producing one record per CDR3 protein. The sample includes around 700,000 distinct CDR3 sequences, around 14% of them seen just once. This clonotype was counted a few times. Its specificity is unknown. This CDR3 comprises 12 residues. Germline V CDR1 and CDR2: SGHTA, FQGTGA. Trimming took 2 bases from V and 9 from J; bases not matched to a gene: 0. The sequenced sample was PBMCs, obtained before TCRalphabeta/CD19-depleted stem cell transplant. This chain uses TRBV7-3 with TRBJ2-5, with TRBD1 matching 10 bases. The clonotype was recovered from a girl aged 2-10 years with congenital amegakaryocytic thrombocytopenia, due to receive a stem cell transplant. DNA of the CDR3: TGTGCCAGCAGCTTAGGACAGGGGGCCCAGTACTTC. It codes for CASSLGQGAQYF.